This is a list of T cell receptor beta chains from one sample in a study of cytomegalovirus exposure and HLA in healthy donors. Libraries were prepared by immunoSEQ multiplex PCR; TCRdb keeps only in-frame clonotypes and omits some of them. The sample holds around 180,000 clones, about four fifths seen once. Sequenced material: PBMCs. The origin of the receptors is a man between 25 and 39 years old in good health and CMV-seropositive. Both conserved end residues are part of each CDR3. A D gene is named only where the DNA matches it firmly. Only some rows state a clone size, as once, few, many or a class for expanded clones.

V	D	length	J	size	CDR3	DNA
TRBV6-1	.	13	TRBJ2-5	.	CASRFLEQETQYF	TGTGCCAGCAGGTTTCTAGAGCAAGAGACCCAGTACTTC
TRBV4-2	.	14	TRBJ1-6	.	CASSQGADNSPLHF	TGTGCCAGCAGCCAAGGTGCAGATAATTCACCCCTCCACTTT
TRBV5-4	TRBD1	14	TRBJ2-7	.	CASSAPGQGYEQYF	TGTGCCAGCAGCGCCCCGGGACAGGGCTACGAGCAGTACTTC
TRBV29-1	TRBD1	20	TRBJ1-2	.	CSVEGWYLGTAGIENYGYTF	TGCAGCGTTGAAGGATGGTATTTAGGGACAGCCGGGATTGAAAACTATGGCTACACCTTC
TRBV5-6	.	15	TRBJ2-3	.	CASSLGAGLTDTQYF	TGTGCCAGCAGCTTGGGTGCGGGACTCACAGATACGCAGTATTTT
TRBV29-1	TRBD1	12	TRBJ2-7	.	CSATPTGNEQYF	TGCAGCGCCACCCCGACAGGGAACGAGCAGTACTTC
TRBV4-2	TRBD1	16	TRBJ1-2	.	CASSQGTGDTVGGYTF	TGTGCCAGCAGCCAAGGCACAGGGGACACCGTCGGGGGCTACACCTTC
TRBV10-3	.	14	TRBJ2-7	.	CAISDGQHSYEQYF	TGTGCCATCAGTGATGGACAACACTCCTACGAGCAGTACTTC
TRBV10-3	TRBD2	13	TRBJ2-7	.	CAAGAPRPNEQYF	TGTGCCGCGGGAGCCCCCCGGCCCAACGAGCAGTACTTC
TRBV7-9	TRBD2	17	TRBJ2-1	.	CASSPGTSGGQRNEQFF	TGTGCCAGCAGCCCAGGGACTAGCGGGGGCCAACGGAATGAGCAGTTCTTC
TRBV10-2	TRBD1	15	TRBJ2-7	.	CASQPVQGASYEQYF	TGCGCCAGTCAGCCGGTTCAGGGGGCTTCCTACGAGCAGTACTTC
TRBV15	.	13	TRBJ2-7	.	CATSRDAGYEQYF	TGTGCCACCAGCAGAGACGCCGGGTACGAGCAGTACTTC
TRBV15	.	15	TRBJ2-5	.	CATSRDRGSQETQYF	TGTGCCACCAGCAGAGATCGAGGCTCCCAAGAGACCCAGTACTTC
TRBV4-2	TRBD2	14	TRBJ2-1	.	CASNSGTTAGEQFF	TGTGCCAGCAATTCCGGGACTACCGCGGGTGAGCAGTTCTTC
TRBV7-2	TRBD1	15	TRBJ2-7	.	CASSSPGDRGLEQYF	TGTGCCAGCAGCTCGCCCGGCGACAGGGGGCTCGAGCAGTACTTC
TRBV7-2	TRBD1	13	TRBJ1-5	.	CASSFQGDQPQHF	TGTGCCAGCAGCTTCCAGGGGGACCAGCCCCAGCATTTT
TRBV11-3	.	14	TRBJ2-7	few	CASSPRTPSYEQYF	TGTGCCAGCAGCCCCAGGACTCCTTCCTACGAGCAGTACTTC
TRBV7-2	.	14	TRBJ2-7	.	CASSSTVAGYEQYF	TGTGCCAGCAGCTCGACTGTTGCGGGCTACGAGCAGTACTTC
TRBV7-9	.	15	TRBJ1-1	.	CASSLAEGRNTEAFF	TGTGCCAGCAGCTTAGCGGAGGGACGGAACACTGAAGCTTTCTTT
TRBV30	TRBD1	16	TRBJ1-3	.	CAWSVFSGGGRNTIYF	TGTGCCTGGAGTGTTTTTTCAGGAGGGGGCCGAAACACCATATATTTT
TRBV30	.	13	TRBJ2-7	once	CAWSEEATYEQYF	TGTGCCTGGAGTGAAGAGGCCACCTACGAGCAGTACTTC
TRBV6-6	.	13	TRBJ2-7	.	CASSYLTGYEQYF	TGTGCCAGCAGTTACTTAACGGGCTACGAGCAGTACTTC
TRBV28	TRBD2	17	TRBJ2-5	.	CASSLNLLAMTRETQYF	TGTGCCAGCAGTTTAAACCTACTAGCGATGACTCGGGAGACCCAGTACTTC
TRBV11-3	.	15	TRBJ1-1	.	CASSLDRSRDTEAFF	TGTGCCAGCAGCTTAGATCGTTCCAGGGACACTGAAGCTTTCTTT
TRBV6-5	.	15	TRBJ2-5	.	CASSRGPTTQETQYF	TGTGCCAGCAGCCGAGGCCCCACCACACAAGAGACCCAGTACTTC
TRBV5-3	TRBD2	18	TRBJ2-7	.	CARTKKKGTSGDAYEQYF	TGTGCCAGAACGAAAAAGAAGGGGACTAGCGGGGATGCCTACGAGCAGTACTTC
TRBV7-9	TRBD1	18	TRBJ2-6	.	CSSSSIGTGHSGANVLTF	TGTTCCAGCAGCTCAATAGGGACAGGCCACTCTGGGGCCAACGTCCTGACTTTC
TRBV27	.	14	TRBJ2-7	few	CASSFPGVPYEQYF	TGTGCCAGCAGTTTCCCGGGGGTCCCCTACGAGCAGTACTTC
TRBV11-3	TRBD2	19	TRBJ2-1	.	CASSPVGRGGLAGENEQFF	TGTGCCAGCAGCCCAGTCGGCAGGGGGGGACTAGCGGGTGAGAATGAGCAGTTCTTC
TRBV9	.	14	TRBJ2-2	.	CASSVVLNTGELFF	TGTGCCAGCAGCGTAGTCCTTAACACCGGGGAGCTGTTTTTT
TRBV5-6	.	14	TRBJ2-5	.	CASSQDSLQETQYF	TGTGCCAGCAGCCAGGACAGCCTCCAAGAGACCCAGTACTTC
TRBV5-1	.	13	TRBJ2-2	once	CASSADSTGELFF	TGCGCCAGCAGCGCGGACTCAACCGGGGAGCTGTTTTTT
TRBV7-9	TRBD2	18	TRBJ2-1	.	CASQASPGAGVRGSEQFF	TGTGCCAGCCAAGCTTCCCCAGGAGCGGGTGTCCGCGGGAGTGAGCAGTTCTTC
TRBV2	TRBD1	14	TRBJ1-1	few	CASSADRPNTEAFF	TGTGCCAGCAGTGCGGACAGGCCGAACACTGAAGCTTTCTTT
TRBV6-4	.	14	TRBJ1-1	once	CASSVWGQNTEAFF	TGTGCCAGCAGTGTTTGGGGACAGAACACTGAAGCTTTCTTT
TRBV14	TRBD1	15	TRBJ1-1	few	CASSPQGAVNTEAFF	TGTGCCAGCAGCCCACAGGGGGCTGTTAACACTGAAGCTTTCTTT
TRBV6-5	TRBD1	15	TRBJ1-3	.	CASSYSAGGGNTIYF	TGTGCCAGCAGTTACTCCGCAGGGGGTGGAAACACCATATATTTT
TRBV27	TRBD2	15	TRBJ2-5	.	CASSFSGGAQETQYF	TGTGCCAGCAGTTTTAGCGGGGGGGCGCAAGAGACCCAGTACTTC
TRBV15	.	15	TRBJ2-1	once	CATSRVQGFYNEQFF	TGTGCCACCAGCAGAGTGCAGGGCTTCTACAATGAGCAGTTCTTC
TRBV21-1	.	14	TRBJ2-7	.	CASSTSGLSYEQYF	TGTGCCAGCAGCACCTCGGGACTCTCCTACGAGCAGTACTTC
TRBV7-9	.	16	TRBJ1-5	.	CASSLGETVDNQPQHF	TGTGCCAGCAGCTTAGGAGAGACAGTGGATAATCAGCCCCAGCATTTT
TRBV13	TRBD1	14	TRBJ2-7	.	CASSLRDRGYEQYF	TGTGCCAGCAGCCTGAGGGACAGGGGCTACGAGCAGTACTTC
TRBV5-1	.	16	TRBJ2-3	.	CASSLDGGTSTDTQYF	TGCGCCAGCAGCTTGGACGGCGGGACTAGCACAGATACGCAGTATTTT
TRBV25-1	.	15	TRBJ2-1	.	CASSELEGPHNEQFF	TGTGCCAGCAGTGAATTGGAGGGCCCCCACAATGAGCAGTTCTTC
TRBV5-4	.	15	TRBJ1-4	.	CASSLEGQGDEKLFF	TGTGCCAGCAGCTTGGAGGGGCAGGGTGATGAAAAACTGTTTTTT
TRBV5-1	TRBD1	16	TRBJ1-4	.	CASSPPTGTENEKLFF	TGCGCCAGCAGCCCTCCTACCGGGACAGAAAATGAAAAACTGTTTTTT
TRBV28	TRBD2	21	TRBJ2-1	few	CASATSGRAPSESSSYNEQFF	TGTGCCAGCGCTACCAGCGGGAGGGCCCCCTCTGAATCTAGCTCCTACAATGAGCAGTTCTTC
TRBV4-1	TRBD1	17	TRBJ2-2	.	CASSQLGQGENTGELFF	TGCGCCAGCAGCCAGCTCGGACAGGGGGAGAACACCGGGGAGCTGTTTTTT
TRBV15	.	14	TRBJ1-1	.	CATSNDNPGREAFF	TGTGCCACCAGCAATGACAATCCAGGGCGAGAAGCTTTCTTT
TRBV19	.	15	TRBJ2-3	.	CASSGTSYGPDTQYF	TGTGCCAGTAGTGGAACTAGCTATGGGCCAGATACGCAGTATTTT
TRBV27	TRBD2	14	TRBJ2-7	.	CASNRLAGGYEQYF	TGTGCCAGCAATAGACTAGCGGGAGGATACGAGCAGTACTTC